This note documents a single T cell receptor (beta chain) sequence. These data originate in a study of blood T cell repertoires in COVID-19. For the study at large: Some COVID-19 samples were acute and others convalescent; all came from the United States, Italy and Spain.

Original processing notes: How many nucleated cells were present was estimated from reference gene primer amplification. Using immunoSEQ multiplex PCR, the repertoire was profiled, and TCRdb retains in-frame clones only, with some absent. V, J and clone size reflect that table, while D and trimming were determined from the DNA. Of roughly 200,000 clones in the sample, around nine tenths were seen once. The sequence came from a man aged 35 to 55 with active or convalescent COVID-19. The sample was peripheral blood.

The CDR3 here is CASSPSPSYEQYF. CDR3 nucleotides: TGTGCCAGCAGCCCCTCGCCGAGCTACGAGCAGTACTTC. The V gene is TRBV7-9, the J gene TRBJ2-7; D is undetermined. Per the germline V gene, CDR1 is SEHNR and CDR2 is FQNEAQ (reference sequence). CDR3 length: 13 amino acids. V was trimmed by 5 bases and J by 3 bases, leaving 11 bases between them.